Listed below are T cell receptor beta chains from one sample, sequenced in a study of blood T cell repertoires in COVID-19. Libraries were prepared by immunoSEQ multiplex PCR; TCRdb keeps only in-frame clonotypes and omits some of them. The sample holds over 150,000 clones; 80% are singletons and the top ten take 3% to 3.5%. Source material: PBMCs or T cells enriched from blood (not recorded which). These receptors were taken from a woman aged 60-75 years who had recovered from COVID-19. Both conserved end residues are part of each CDR3. The order of the fields is D gene, V gene, J gene, clone size, CDR3 protein, CDR3 DNA. D genes are given only for firm matches. Not every row has a clone size; where given, it reads once, few, many or a size class.

d_call: .
v_call: TRBV3-1/TRBV3-2
j_call: TRBJ2-1
clone_size: many
cdr3_aa: CASGLPLGEQFF
cdr3_nt: TGTGCCAGCGGACTACCTCTCGGGGAGCAGTTCTTC

d_call: TRBD1
v_call: TRBV5-1
j_call: TRBJ2-4
clone_size: .
cdr3_aa: CASSPQDRGDIQYF
cdr3_nt: TGCGCCAGCAGCCCTCAGGACAGGGGAGACATTCAGTACTTC

d_call: .
v_call: TRBV7-2
j_call: TRBJ2-1
clone_size: .
cdr3_aa: CASRANRGGSFNEQFF
cdr3_nt: TGTGCCAGCAGGGCAAACAGGGGAGGATCTTTCAATGAGCAGTTCTTC

d_call: TRBD1
v_call: TRBV5-4
j_call: TRBJ1-1
clone_size: .
cdr3_aa: CASSSDRGLNTEAFF
cdr3_nt: TGTGCCAGCAGCTCCGACAGGGGACTGAACACTGAAGCTTTCTTT

d_call: TRBD1
v_call: TRBV18
j_call: TRBJ2-3
clone_size: .
cdr3_aa: CASSYTGGRTDTQYF
cdr3_nt: TGTGCCAGCTCATACACAGGGGGCCGAACAGATACGCAGTATTTT

d_call: .
v_call: TRBV25-1
j_call: TRBJ1-2
clone_size: .
cdr3_aa: CASSESGRGRSGYTF
cdr3_nt: TGTGCCAGCAGTGAATCCGGCAGGGGCAGGAGCGGCTACACCTTC

d_call: .
v_call: TRBV28
j_call: TRBJ2-7
clone_size: .
cdr3_aa: CASTVPGARREQYF
cdr3_nt: TGTGCCAGCACCGTCCCAGGGGCCAGGAGGGAGCAGTACTTC

d_call: .
v_call: TRBV2
j_call: TRBJ2-7
clone_size: once
cdr3_aa: CASSERPGAYYEQYF
cdr3_nt: TGTGCCAGCAGTGAAAGGCCAGGGGCCTACTACGAGCAGTACTTC

d_call: .
v_call: TRBV2
j_call: TRBJ1-1
clone_size: many
cdr3_aa: CASGQVNTEAFF
cdr3_nt: TGTGCCAGCGGTCAGGTGAACACTGAAGCTTTCTTT

d_call: TRBD2
v_call: TRBV6-4
j_call: TRBJ2-3
clone_size: once
cdr3_aa: CASSDSSGGAINTQYF
cdr3_nt: TGTGCCAGCAGTGATTCGAGCGGGGGGGCCATTAATACGCAGTATTTT

d_call: .
v_call: TRBV5-4
j_call: TRBJ2-2
clone_size: .
cdr3_aa: CASSSGTGNTGELFF
cdr3_nt: TGTGCCAGCAGCTCCGGAACAGGGAATACCGGGGAGCTGTTTTTT

d_call: .
v_call: TRBV5-1
j_call: TRBJ1-5
clone_size: .
cdr3_aa: CASARGVNQPQHF
cdr3_nt: TGCGCCAGCGCCAGGGGAGTCAATCAGCCCCAGCATTTT

d_call: .
v_call: TRBV7-6
j_call: TRBJ1-3
clone_size: few
cdr3_aa: CASSSGVDNTIYF
cdr3_nt: TGTGCCAGCAGCTCCGGGGTTGACAACACCATATATTTT